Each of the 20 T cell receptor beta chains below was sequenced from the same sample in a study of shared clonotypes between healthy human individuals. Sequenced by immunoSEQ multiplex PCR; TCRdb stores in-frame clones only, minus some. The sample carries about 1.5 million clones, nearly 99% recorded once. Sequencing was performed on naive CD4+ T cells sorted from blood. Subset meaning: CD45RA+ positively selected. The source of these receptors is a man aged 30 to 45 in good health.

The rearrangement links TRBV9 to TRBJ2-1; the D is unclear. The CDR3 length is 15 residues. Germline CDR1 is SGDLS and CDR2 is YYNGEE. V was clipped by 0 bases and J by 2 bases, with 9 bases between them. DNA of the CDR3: TGTGCCAGCAGCGTAGCTACGGAGCCCTACAATGAGCAGTTCTTC. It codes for CASSVATEPYNEQFF.

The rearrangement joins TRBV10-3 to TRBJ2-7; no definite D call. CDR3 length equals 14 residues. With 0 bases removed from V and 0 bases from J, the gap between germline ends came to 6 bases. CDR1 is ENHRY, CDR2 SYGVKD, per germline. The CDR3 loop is CAISESPGSYEQYF. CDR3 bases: TGTGCCATCAGTGAGTCGCCAGGCTCCTACGAGCAGTACTTC.

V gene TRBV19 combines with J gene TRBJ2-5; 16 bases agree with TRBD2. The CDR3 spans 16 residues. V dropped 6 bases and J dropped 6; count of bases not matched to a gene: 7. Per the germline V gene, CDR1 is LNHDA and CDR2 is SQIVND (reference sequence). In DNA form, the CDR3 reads TGTGCCAGTAGCCCGGGACTAGCGGGAGGGCGTCAGACCCAGTACTTC. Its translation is CASSPGLAGGRQTQYF.

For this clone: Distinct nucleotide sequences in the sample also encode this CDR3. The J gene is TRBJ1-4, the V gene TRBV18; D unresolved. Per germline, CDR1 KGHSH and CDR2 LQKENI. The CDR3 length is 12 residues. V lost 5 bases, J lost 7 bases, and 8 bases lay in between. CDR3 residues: CASSSGGEKLFF. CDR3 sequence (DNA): TGTGCCAGCTCAAGTGGTGGTGAAAAACTGTTTTTT.

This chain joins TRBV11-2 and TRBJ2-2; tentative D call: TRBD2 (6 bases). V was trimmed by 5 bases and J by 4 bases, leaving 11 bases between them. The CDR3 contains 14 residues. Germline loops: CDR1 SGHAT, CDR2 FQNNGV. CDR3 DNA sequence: TGTGCCAGCAGCCGGGAGTCCGGCACCGGGGAGCTGTTTTTT. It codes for CASSRESGTGELFF.

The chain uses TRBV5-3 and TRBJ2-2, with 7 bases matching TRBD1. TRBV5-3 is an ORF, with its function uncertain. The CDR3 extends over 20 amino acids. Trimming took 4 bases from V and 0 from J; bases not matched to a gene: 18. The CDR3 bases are TGTGCCAGAAGCCTCGTATGGGACAGAAACCGAATTACGAACACCGGGGAGCTGTTTTTT. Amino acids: CARSLVWDRNRITNTGELFF.

The CDR3 nucleotides are TGTGCCAGTACACTCGGGCCTAACACTGAAGCTTTCTTT. As protein: CASTLGPNTEAFF. The V gene is TRBV6-5, the J gene TRBJ1-1; D ambiguous. V dropped 9 bases and J dropped 2 bases, with 13 bases sitting between them. Germline V gene data show CDR1 as MNHEY and CDR2 as SVGAGI. The CDR3 is 13 amino acids.

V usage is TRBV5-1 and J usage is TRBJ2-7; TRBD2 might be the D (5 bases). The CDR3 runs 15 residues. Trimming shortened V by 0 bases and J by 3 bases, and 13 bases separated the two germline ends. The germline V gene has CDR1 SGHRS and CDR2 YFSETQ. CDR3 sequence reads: CASSLEGMGDYEQYF. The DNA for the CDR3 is TGCGCCAGCAGCTTGGAGGGAATGGGAGACTACGAGCAGTACTTC.

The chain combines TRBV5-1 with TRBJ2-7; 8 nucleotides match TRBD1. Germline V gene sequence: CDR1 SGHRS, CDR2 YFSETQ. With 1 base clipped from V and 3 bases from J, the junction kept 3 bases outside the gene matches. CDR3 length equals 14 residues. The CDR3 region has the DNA TGCGCCAGCAGCTTGATACAGGGGGACTACGAGCAGTACTTC. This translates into CASSLIQGDYEQYF.

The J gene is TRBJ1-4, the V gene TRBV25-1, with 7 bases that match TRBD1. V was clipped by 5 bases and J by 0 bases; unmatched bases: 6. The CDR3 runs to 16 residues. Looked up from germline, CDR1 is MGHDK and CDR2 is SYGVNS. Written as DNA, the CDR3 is TGTGCCAGCAGTAACTATCAGGGGGCAACTAATGAAAAACTGTTTTTT. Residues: CASSNYQGATNEKLFF.

CDR3 nucleotide sequence: TGTGCCAGCAGTTTAAGGCGCGACAGGCCATATAGCAATCAGCCCCAGCATTTT. Its protein product is CASSLRRDRPYSNQPQHF. J is TRBJ1-5 and V is TRBV27; TRBD1 might be the D (6 bases). Germline V gene sequence: CDR1 MNHEY, CDR2 SMNVEV (reference sequence). The CDR3 spans 18 residues. V dropped 2 bases and J dropped 0 bases, with 17 bases sitting between them.

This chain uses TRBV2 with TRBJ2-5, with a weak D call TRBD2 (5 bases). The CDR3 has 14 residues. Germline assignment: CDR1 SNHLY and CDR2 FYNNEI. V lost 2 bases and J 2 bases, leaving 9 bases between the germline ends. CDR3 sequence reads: CASSESRGQETQYF. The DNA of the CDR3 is TGTGCCAGCAGTGAAAGTAGAGGGCAAGAGACCCAGTACTTC.

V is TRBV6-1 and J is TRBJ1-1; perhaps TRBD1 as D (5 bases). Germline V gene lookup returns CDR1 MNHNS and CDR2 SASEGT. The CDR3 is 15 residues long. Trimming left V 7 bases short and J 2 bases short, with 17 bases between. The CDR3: CASTQPWGQNTEAFF. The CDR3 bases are TGTGCCAGCACTCAACCGTGGGGCCAAAACACTGAAGCTTTCTTT.

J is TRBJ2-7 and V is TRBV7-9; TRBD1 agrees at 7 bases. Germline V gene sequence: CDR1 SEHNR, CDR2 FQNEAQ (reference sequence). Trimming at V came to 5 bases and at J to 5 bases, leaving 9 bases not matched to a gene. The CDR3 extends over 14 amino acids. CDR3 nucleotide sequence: TGTGCCAGCAGCCCGAGGGGGCCGGTCAACGAGCAGTACTTC. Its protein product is CASSPRGPVNEQYF. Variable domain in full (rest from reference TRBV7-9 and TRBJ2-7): DTGVSQNPRHKITKRGQNVTFRCDPISEHNRLYWYRQTLGQGPEFLTYFQNEAQLEKSRLLSDRFSAERPKGSFSTLEIQRTEQGDSAMYLCASSPRGPVNEQYFGPGTRLTVT.

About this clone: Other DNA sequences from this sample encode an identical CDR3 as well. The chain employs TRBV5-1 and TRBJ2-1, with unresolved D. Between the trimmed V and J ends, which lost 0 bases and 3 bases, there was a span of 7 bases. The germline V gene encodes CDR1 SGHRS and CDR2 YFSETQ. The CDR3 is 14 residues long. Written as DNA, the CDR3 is TGCGCCAGCAGCTTGGATGGGGACTACAATGAGCAGTTCTTC. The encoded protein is CASSLDGDYNEQFF.

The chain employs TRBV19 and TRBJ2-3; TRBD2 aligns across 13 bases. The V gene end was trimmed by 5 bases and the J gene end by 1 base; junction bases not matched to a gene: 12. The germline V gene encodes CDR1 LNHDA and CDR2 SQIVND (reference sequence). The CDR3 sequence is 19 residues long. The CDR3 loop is CASSPITSGRAVGTDTQYF. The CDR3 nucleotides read TGTGCCAGTAGTCCTATAACTAGCGGGAGGGCCGTTGGCACAGATACGCAGTATTTT.

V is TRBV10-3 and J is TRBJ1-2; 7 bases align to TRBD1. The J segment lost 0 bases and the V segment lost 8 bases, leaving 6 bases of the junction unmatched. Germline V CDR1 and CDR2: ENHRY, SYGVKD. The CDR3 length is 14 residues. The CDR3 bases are TGTGCCATCTCAGGGACAGTTTCTAACTATGGCTACACCTTC. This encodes CAISGTVSNYGYTF.

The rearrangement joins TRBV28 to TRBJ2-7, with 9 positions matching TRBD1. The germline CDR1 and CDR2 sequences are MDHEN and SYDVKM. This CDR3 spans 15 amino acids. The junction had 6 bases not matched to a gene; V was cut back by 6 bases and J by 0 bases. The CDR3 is CASRPGTGHSYEQYF. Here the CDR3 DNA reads TGTGCCAGCAGGCCCGGGACAGGGCACTCCTACGAGCAGTACTTC.

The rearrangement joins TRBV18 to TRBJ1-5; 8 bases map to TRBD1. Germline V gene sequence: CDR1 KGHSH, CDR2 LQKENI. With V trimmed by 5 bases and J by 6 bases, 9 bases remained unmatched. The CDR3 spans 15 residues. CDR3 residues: CASSSDRDEGQPQHF. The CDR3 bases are TGTGCCAGCTCATCGGACAGGGACGAGGGTCAGCCCCAGCATTTT. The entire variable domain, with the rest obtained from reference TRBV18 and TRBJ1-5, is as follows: NAGVMQNPRHLVRRRGQEARLRCSPMKGHSHVYWYRQLPEEGLKFMVYLQKENIIDESGMPKERFSAEFPKEGPSILRIQQVVRGDSAAYFCASSSDRDEGQPQHFGDGTRLSIL.

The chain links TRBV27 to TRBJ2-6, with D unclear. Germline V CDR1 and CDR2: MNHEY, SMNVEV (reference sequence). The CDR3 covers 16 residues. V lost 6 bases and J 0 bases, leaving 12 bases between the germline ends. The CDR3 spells CASSPLFFSGANVLTF. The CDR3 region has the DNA TGTGCCAGCAGCCCTCTTTTTTTCTCTGGGGCCAACGTCCTGACTTTC. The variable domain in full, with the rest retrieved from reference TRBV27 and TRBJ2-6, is EAQVTQNPRYLITVTGKKLTVTCSQNMNHEYMSWYRQDPGLGLRQIYYSMNVEVTDKGDVPEGYKVSRKEKRNFPLILESPSPNQTSLYFCASSPLFFSGANVLTFGAGSRLTVL.